The text below deals with one TCR beta chain. These data originate in a study of blood T cell repertoires in COVID-19. Turning to the study itself: Collection of acute and convalescent COVID-19 samples took place in the United States, Italy and Spain. The cDNA or gDNA used as material had been derived from T cells, B-cell-depleted T cells, or PBMCs.

The CDR3 length is 14 residues. Deletions cut 6 bases from V and 0 bases from J, with 10 bases between. The germline V gene encodes CDR1 LNHDA and CDR2 SQIVND (reference sequence). In the study's own analysis: Estimates of nucleated cell counts were drawn from the amplification of reference gene primers. Data came from immunoSEQ multiplex PCR; TCRdb stores just in-frame clones and leaves some out. V, J and clone size were drawn from that table, and D and trimming were deduced from the DNA. The table lists about 140,000 clones, roughly 84% of them singletons. This clonotype was obtained from a woman in her fifties or sixties with acute or convalescent COVID-19. V usage is TRBV19 and J usage is TRBJ2-3; tentative D call: TRBD2 (6 bases). Specimen: peripheral blood. In DNA form, the CDR3 reads TGTGCCAGTAGCCGGGGGTTTAGCACAGATACGCAGTATTTT. This encodes CASSRGFSTDTQYF.